These T cell receptor beta chains were read from a single sample in a study of identical twins. TCRdb itself ran the 5' RACE reads through MiXCR, one entry per CDR3 protein. The sample shows approximately 890,000 distinct CDR3 sequences, around 12% of them seen only once. These sequences were also reported in another study, on yellow fever vaccine responses in identical twins.

The sample was PBMCs. The receptors shown here come from a woman aged 18-35 years in good health. Each CDR3 is given with its conserved first and last residue. D genes are given only for firm matches. Clone sizes are given selectively: once, few, many, or a class where the clone is expanded.

D	size	V	J	length	DNA	CDR3
-	-	TRBV5-1	TRBJ1-2	14	TGCGCCAGCAGCTTGGAACCGGATAACTATGGCTACACCTTC	CASSLEPDNYGYTF
-	-	TRBV24-1	TRBJ2-5	12	TGTGCCACCAGTGACTCAGCGGAGACCCAGTACTTC	CATSDSAETQYF
TRBD2	few	TRBV15	TRBJ2-5	17	TGTGCCACCAGCAGCAGGAGACTAGCGGGGGCACAAGAGACCCAGTACTTC	CATSSRRLAGAQETQYF
TRBD1	-	TRBV28	TRBJ2-7	14	TGTGCCAGCAGTGACAGGGGTTTGTCGTACGAGCAGTACTTC	CASSDRGLSYEQYF
-	-	TRBV7-9	TRBJ2-5	15	TGTGCCAGCAGGCGGGGGCAATACAAAGAAGAGACCCAGTACTTC	CASRRGQYKEETQYF
-	few	TRBV6-1	TRBJ2-2	14	TGTGCCAGCAAAGGGCTACTTAACACCGGGGAGCTGTTTTTT	CASKGLLNTGELFF
TRBD2	-	TRBV2	TRBJ2-5	16	TGTGCCAGCAGTGGTCTCAAGCGGGGCCACGAAGAGACCCAGTACTTC	CASSGLKRGHEETQYF
-	many	TRBV12-3/TRBV12-4	TRBJ2-7	13	TGTGCCAGCAGAACACAGGGTTCCTACGAGCAGTACTTC	CASRTQGSYEQYF
-	-	TRBV20-1	TRBJ2-7	14	TGCAGTGCTAGTGTCGGACTCCTAACCTACGAGCAGTACTTC	CSASVGLLTYEQYF
TRBD1	few	TRBV24-1	TRBJ2-6	17	TGTGCCACCAGTGATTTTGACAGGGAATCAGGGGCCAACGTCCTGACTTTC	CATSDFDRESGANVLTF
-	-	TRBV7-9	TRBJ2-1	13	TGTGCCGGCAGCTTAAATCCGGTAGGCGAGCAGTTCTTC	CAGSLNPVGEQFF
TRBD2	few	TRBV20-1	TRBJ2-1	14	TGCAGGATCAATGGAGGCGGGGGGGCCAATGAGCAGTTCTTC	CRINGGGGANEQFF
TRBD2	few	TRBV25-1	TRBJ2-1	14	TGTGCCAGCGCCACTAGCGGGGGCTACAATGAGCAGTTCTTC	CASATSGGYNEQFF
TRBD1	-	TRBV2	TRBJ1-2	16	TGTGCCAGCAGTACACAGGGGGCTCATCGGGGCTATGGCTACACCTTC	CASSTQGAHRGYGYTF
-	-	TRBV5-6	TRBJ1-1	16	TGTGCCAGCAGCTTGCGGCTACAGGGTTGGAACACTGAAGCTTTCTTT	CASSLRLQGWNTEAFF
TRBD2	few	TRBV12-3/TRBV12-4	TRBJ2-3	15	TGTGCCAGCAGTTTAAGTCTAGCGGGGGGAGATACGCAGTATTTT	CASSLSLAGGDTQYF
-	many	TRBV18	TRBJ1-1	14	TGTGCCAGCTCACCAGAACAAACGAACACTGAAGCTTTCTTT	CASSPEQTNTEAFF
TRBD2	-	TRBV5-6	TRBJ2-7	16	TGTGCCAGCAACCCAGCGGGGGGCCCGAGCTCCTACGAGCAGTACTTC	CASNPAGGPSSYEQYF
TRBD2	-	TRBV29-1	TRBJ2-3	17	TGCAGCGTTGGTTCAGGGAGTAGCGGGAGGTTCACAGATACGCAGTATTTT	CSVGSGSSGRFTDTQYF
-	few	TRBV28	TRBJ2-6	17	TGTGCCAGCAGTTTTCGCAGGGCCTACTCTGGGGCCAACGTCCTGACTTTC	CASSFRRAYSGANVLTF
TRBD2	-	TRBV7-9	TRBJ2-1	14	TGTGCCAGCAAGGGTGCTAGCGGGATGAGCGAGCAGTTCTTC	CASKGASGMSEQFF
-	few	TRBV4-2	TRBJ2-6	15	TGTGCCAGCAGCCAGGCAGCCTCTGGGGCCAACGTCCTGACTTTC	CASSQAASGANVLTF
-	few	TRBV5-5	TRBJ2-1	15	TGTGCCAGCAGCACACAGGGGACTACCTACAATGAGCAGTTCTTC	CASSTQGTTYNEQFF
TRBD2	-	TRBV5-1	TRBJ2-1	20	TGCGCCAGCACCCAGTTAGGCGGGGGGCCTATCTGGAGCTCCTACAATGAGCAGTTCTTC	CASTQLGGGPIWSSYNEQFF
-	few	TRBV7-2	TRBJ2-1	15	TGTGCCAGCAGCTTACTTGCGGGGACCGTCAATGAGCAGTTCTTC	CASSLLAGTVNEQFF
-	-	TRBV9	TRBJ2-1	13	TGTGCCAGCAGCGAGGGCAACCTCAATGAGCAGTTCTTC	CASSEGNLNEQFF
TRBD2	few	TRBV11-2	TRBJ2-7	16	TGTGCCAGCAGTCCCGAGGGACTAGCGTTGGGCTCCGAGCAGTACTTC	CASSPEGLALGSEQYF
-	few	TRBV11-1	TRBJ1-2	18	TGTGCCAGCAGCTTAGCCGTCTCCTCTCAGGATACTAACTATGGCTACACCTTC	CASSLAVSSQDTNYGYTF
TRBD2	-	TRBV12-3/TRBV12-4	TRBJ2-5	16	TGTGCCAGCAGTCCATTGACTAGCGGGAAAGAGGAGACCCAGTACTTC	CASSPLTSGKEETQYF
-	-	TRBV5-4	TRBJ1-1	13	TGTGCCAGCAGCTTGGCAGGGCGTGGTGAAGCTTTCTTT	CASSLAGRGEAFF
-	-	TRBV2	TRBJ2-1	14	TGTGCCAGCAGTACCGATCCGACCTACAATGAGCAGTTCTTC	CASSTDPTYNEQFF
TRBD1	-	TRBV15	TRBJ2-2	15	TGTGCCACCAGCAGCGGGACAGTTTACACCGGGGAGCTGTTTTTT	CATSSGTVYTGELFF
-	few	TRBV6-5	TRBJ2-5	12	TGTGCCAGCAGCCGGGCTGGGGAGACCCAGTACTTC	CASSRAGETQYF
TRBD1	-	TRBV28	TRBJ2-1	21	TGTGCCAGCAGTTCCCCCCCCAGCGACAGGGGACCCGTGGACTCCTACAATGAGCAGTTCTTC	CASSSPPSDRGPVDSYNEQFF
TRBD1	-	TRBV6-5	TRBJ1-6	17	TGTGCCAGCAGTTACGGGGTTCGGGGACAGGTCAATTCACCCCTCCACTTT	CASSYGVRGQVNSPLHF
-	many	TRBV12-3/TRBV12-4	TRBJ2-7	12	TGTGCCAGCAGTCCCTTCGCAGGGGTAGAGTACTTC	CASSPFAGVEYF
-	many	TRBV20-1	TRBJ2-1	12	TGCAGTGCTAGAGCGTCGAGCCAGAAGCAGTTCTTC	CSARASSQKQFF
-	many	TRBV20-1	TRBJ2-1	15	TGCAGTGCTAGAGCGGCAGGGGACTCCTACAATGAGCAGTTCTTC	CSARAAGDSYNEQFF
TRBD2	-	TRBV20-1	TRBJ2-1	15	TGCAGTGCTAGTCCCCGGGGGGGGGGCTACAATGAGCAGTTCTTC	CSASPRGGGYNEQFF
-	-	TRBV20-1	TRBJ2-2	15	TGCAGTGCTAGAGATCACCGAAAGAACACCGGGGAGCTGTTTTTT	CSARDHRKNTGELFF
TRBD2	-	TRBV15	TRBJ2-2	14	TGTGCCACCAGCAGATCGGGGGGTACCGGGGAGCTGTTTTTT	CATSRSGGTGELFF
TRBD2	-	TRBV6-2/TRBV6-3	TRBJ2-6	20	TGTGCCAGCAGTTACCTACACCAGGGACTAGGTTCTTCTGGGGCCAACGTCCTGACTTTC	CASSYLHQGLGSSGANVLTF
TRBD2	few	TRBV24-1	TRBJ2-3	20	TGTGCCACCAGTGATTTTGGCTCAGCGGGGGGGCCATCTTTAACAGATACGCAGTATTTT	CATSDFGSAGGPSLTDTQYF
TRBD1	few	TRBV27	TRBJ2-7	14	TGTGCCAGTAGACAGGGGGGGGGATCCTACGAGCAGTACTTC	CASRQGGGSYEQYF
-	many	TRBV12-3/TRBV12-4	TRBJ2-1	13	TGTGCCAGCAGCCCGGAATCGACCCCCGAGCAGTTCTTC	CASSPESTPEQFF
-	many	TRBV12-3/TRBV12-4	TRBJ2-7	13	TGTGCCAGCAGTTTAGCTAGCCAGTACGAGCAGTACTTC	CASSLASQYEQYF
-	few	TRBV5-1	TRBJ2-1	13	TGCGCCAGCAGACCACAGGGGGGGAATGAGCAGTTCTTC	CASRPQGGNEQFF
TRBD1	-	TRBV4-1	TRBJ1-2	15	TGCGCCAGCAGCCAAGCGACAGGGGGGTTCTATGGCTACACCTTC	CASSQATGGFYGYTF